This T cell receptor beta chain derives from a study of cytomegalovirus exposure and HLA in healthy donors listed by TCRdb under 2017. About the study as a whole: According to an earlier analysis of around 600 of the donors, some 180 million T cells yielded over 100 million unique TCR beta sequences and approximately 280 Gb of sequence data. An early release that covered more than 550 HLA-typed donors contained 250 to 350 gigabases of sequencing data and approximately 85 million unique TCR sequences. The genetic ancestry cluster associated with self-reported Caucasian donors included 81% of the roughly 400 genotyped donors. The study was designed to test whether signatures of past pathogen exposure could be identified by cataloging public T cell receptors. The study used immunosequencing to profile the T cell repertoires of 600 to 850 subjects and linked those repertoires to cytomegalovirus serostatus. Along with the roughly 700-subject first cohort, a separate validation cohort of more than 90 different subjects was used. High-throughput TCR immunosequencing, statistical association of individual TCRs with disease status, and machine learning were combined to predict cytomegalovirus infection status. A later analysis re-examined previously published TCR beta repertoires from more than 650 donors and added high-resolution HLA genotyping to investigate patterns of TCR occurrence. Rather than drawing on any new phenotypic data, the later analysis identified candidate immune exposures from TCR beta sequences and the way those sequences occurred across donors. To decide whether each TCR beta V gene segment behaved as functional or pseudogenic, an earlier analysis of several hundred of the donors relied on high-throughput TCR beta sequencing. Donor age, sex, ethnicity and CMV serostatus were compiled together with the repertoire data. Genome-wide SNP genotypes for about 60% of the roughly 670 donors were used in a later genetic analysis, which treated that subset as a discovery cohort. All discovery cohort repertoires had been generated using a single sequencing platform. HLA typing included class I and class II loci at four-digit resolution. The number of typed donors differed by locus: about 620-640 for A, B, C, DRB1 and DQB1; approximately 520 for DQA1; 606 for DPA1; and around 490 for DPB1. Four or five DR-DQ haplotypes were handled as single units for association and clustering because linkage in the cohort was strong. Among a few hundred genotyped donors of the cohort, an average of approximately 230,000 unique TCR beta nucleotide sequences were sequenced per donor, around 18% of them non-productive. Broader findings and caveats from the paper: It was suggested by the authors that the approach could potentially be generalized to other disease states and immunological phenotypes. In vitro tests confirmed that a few of the cytomegalovirus-associated TCR beta chains recognize cytomegalovirus antigens. Most CMV-associated TCR beta chains appeared to be HLA-restricted in a later analysis, and the HLA associations seemed to be driven largely by CMV exposure. Compared with the 666-donor mean, donors in an Asian-associated ancestry cluster had fewer N-insertions in productive TCRs, according to a later genetic analysis. Most TCR sequences were observed very rarely across donors, whereas some public TCRs were present in many individuals. Broadly in line with IMGT annotations, most TCR beta V segments showed up in productive rearrangements about 90% or about 30% of the time in an earlier analysis of about 500 of the donors. Because counts were too low, roughly 18 rarely observed V segments, including chromosome 9 orphons, were left out of the earlier analysis of roughly 600 of the donors. HLA typing was unavailable for some donors at each locus, so association tests used only the typed subset. Strong co-occurrence of HLA alleles, especially DR and DQ, made assigning TCR associations to individual alleles difficult. A total of roughly 160 TCR beta chains were listed by the study as associated with cytomegalovirus. In a later analysis, HLA-associated TCR beta chains showed more clonal expansion and lower generation probabilities than non-associated chains that were equally common. The cohort was sequenced for TCR beta chains only, and without alpha or paired-chain data the features that could be detected were limited. Specific HLA alleles were associated with 15,000 to 20,000 TCR beta sequences at a false discovery rate of 0.05 in a later analysis. A further reported finding was that TCR beta sequences accurately predicted the HLA-A and HLA-B alleles for most subjects in the first cohort. Immune exposure information for the cohort was limited to CMV serostatus. Sequencing depth was assumed to be roughly uniform across donors in the presence/absence analyses, though that assumption may not hold. Cytomegalovirus status was reported to be diagnosed by the classifier with high specificity and sensitivity in both the original and validation cohorts. A later analysis found that TCR association rates varied across HLA loci, with DRB1 alleles showing the most associated TCRs and HLA-C alleles the fewest. Correlated functional status among segregating V segments might be attributable to linkage disequilibrium, but an unknown experimental factor could not be ruled out. Several of the top co-occurrence clusters appeared to be linked to parvovirus B19, influenza, CMV and Epstein-Barr virus, according to a later analysis. The sequencing pipeline was judged likely to have produced a cluster of highly shared sequence variants as a technical artifact. Some IMGT-functional V segments, including TRBV6-2 and TRBV6-3, could not be distinguished by the 87-base-pair reads and were therefore excluded. In a later genetic analysis, a missense DCLRE1C variant was associated with V-gene and J-gene trimming of TCR beta chains, and the association was replicated in an independent cohort.

Notes on this clone: The target of this receptor is not known. Base-call qualities are not available, and no considerably larger clone is one nucleotide away.

Receptor amplification or capture employed the immunoSEQ multiplex PCR assay. A mixture of 60 forward primers for TCR Vbeta segments and 13 reverse primers for TCR Jbeta segments was used in the multiplex PCR. Amplification of the CDR3 region of rearranged TCR beta genes was performed with a multiplex PCR assay on genomic DNA. Amplified TCR beta libraries were sequenced as 87-base-pair reads on the Illumina HiSeq System. The authors' pipeline ran thus. In a later analysis, around 80 million unique TCR beta chains were counted across the 500 to 700 repertoires, and roughly 11 million of these chains were shared by at least two donors. Raw reads were error-corrected and collapsed into unique sequences by a nearest-neighbor algorithm in which closely related sequences were merged to remove PCR and sequencing errors. To assign V, D and J gene segments, CDR3 sequences were aligned to IMGT reference sequences. For a sequence to be retained, a match of at least six nucleotides was required to both a V gene segment and a J gene segment. A rearrangement counted as productive if the CDR3 had no stop codons and remained in frame with V and J, and every other rearrangement counted as non-productive. Following IMGT convention, CDR3 was defined as the stretch from the second conserved V-encoded cysteine up to the conserved J-encoded phenylalanine. Sequences without an unambiguous match to a single V gene segment were excluded from the earlier analysis of about 630 of the donors. An earlier analysis of over 450 of the donors classified V segments as functional when productive rearrangements were above 56.7% and as segregating when the standard deviation between donors was above 5%. A statistical classification framework was built to diagnose cytomegalovirus status from the catalog of TCR beta chain sequences. A later analysis assigned V and J genes by comparing TCR nucleotide sequences with IMGT/GENE-DB human TR gene sequences. In a later analysis, CDR3 sequences and most-parsimonious VDJ recombination scenarios were assigned using the TCRdist pipeline. A later analysis defined each TCR beta chain by its CDR3 amino acid sequence plus V-gene family, and excluded reads lacking a unique V-gene family. As a way to deal with suspected cross-contamination and a sequencing artifact, a later analysis dropped 592 nucleotide sequences that were highly shared and had low generation probability. For each public chain, a later analysis derived a clonal expansion index from normalized ranks of inferred template counts within each repertoire. In a later analysis, generation probabilities were computed with a VDJ recombination model fitted to out-of-frame rearrangements, and the resulting probabilities were checked against IGoR. A later analysis scored TCR-TCR, TCR-HLA and TCR-CMV co-occurrence with hypergeometric tests, applying a repertoire-size bias correction to TCR pairs. To estimate false discovery rates, a later analysis permuted the HLA or CMV assignments 20 times. In a later analysis, co-occurring TCRs were grouped with DBSCAN, and TCRdist sequence similarity was added when clustering was performed within HLA-allele-positive subsets. Repertoires with fewer than 30,000 or more than 120,000 public chains, plus five repertoires with anomalous nucleotide sharing, were excluded from co-occurrence clustering. Entries here come from immuneACCESS through TCRdb and include only in-frame sequences with V and J called. Some clones fail to appear in such tables; in the studies checked, an unresolved V gene covers under half of the shortfall, and the cause of the remainder is unknown. D and trimming come from the DNA, and the V and J calls and clone size come from that table. The sample table lists some 130,000 clones, 77% of them with a count of one. Of the sample, 3.9% falls within the top ten clones.

Via the germline V gene, CDR1 is SGHVS and CDR2 FQNEAQ. The CDR3 holds 13 amino acids from the cysteine to the phenylalanine. Of the read, only the CDR3 DNA is kept; its 39 bases are in frame from base 1. V lost 1 base and J lost 6 bases; the stretch between them is 6 bases long. The cohort comprised several hundred healthy bone marrow donors. At the time of sampling, all cohort members were nominally healthy, though unrecorded immune exposures were likely present. The donor tested CMV seronegative, placing the donor among the roughly 400 seronegative members of the cohort. Each donor provided a peripheral blood sample, and peripheral blood mononuclear cells were used for TCR beta sequencing. The Qiagen DNeasy Blood Extraction Kit was used to extract genomic DNA from the blood cell samples.

The rearranged chain carries TRBV7-8 and TRBJ2-2; the D gene lacks a confident call. This TCR was sampled from a male donor in good health and CMV-seronegative. The source material was PBMCs. The DNA sequence is given as TGTGCCAGCAGCTTAGATACGGCCGGGGAGCTGTTTTTT. Its protein reads: CASSLDTAGELFF.